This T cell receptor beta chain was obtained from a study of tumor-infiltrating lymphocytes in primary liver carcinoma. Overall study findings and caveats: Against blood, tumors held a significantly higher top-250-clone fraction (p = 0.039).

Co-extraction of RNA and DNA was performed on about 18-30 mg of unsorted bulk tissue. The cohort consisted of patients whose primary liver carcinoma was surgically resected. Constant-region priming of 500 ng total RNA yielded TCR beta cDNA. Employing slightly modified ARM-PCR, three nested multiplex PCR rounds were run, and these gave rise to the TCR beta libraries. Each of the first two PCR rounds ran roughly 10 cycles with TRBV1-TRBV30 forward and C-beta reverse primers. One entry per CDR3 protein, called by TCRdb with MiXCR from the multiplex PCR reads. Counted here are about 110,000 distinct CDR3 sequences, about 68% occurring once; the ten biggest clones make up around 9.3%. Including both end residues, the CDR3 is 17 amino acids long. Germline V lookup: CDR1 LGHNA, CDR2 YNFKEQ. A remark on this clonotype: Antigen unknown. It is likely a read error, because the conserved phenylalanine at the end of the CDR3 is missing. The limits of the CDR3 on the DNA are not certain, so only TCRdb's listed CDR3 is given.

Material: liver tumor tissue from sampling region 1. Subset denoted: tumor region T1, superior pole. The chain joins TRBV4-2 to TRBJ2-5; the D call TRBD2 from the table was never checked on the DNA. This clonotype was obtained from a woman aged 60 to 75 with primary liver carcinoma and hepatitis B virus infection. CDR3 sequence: CTSSQTGTRNVPETPYI.